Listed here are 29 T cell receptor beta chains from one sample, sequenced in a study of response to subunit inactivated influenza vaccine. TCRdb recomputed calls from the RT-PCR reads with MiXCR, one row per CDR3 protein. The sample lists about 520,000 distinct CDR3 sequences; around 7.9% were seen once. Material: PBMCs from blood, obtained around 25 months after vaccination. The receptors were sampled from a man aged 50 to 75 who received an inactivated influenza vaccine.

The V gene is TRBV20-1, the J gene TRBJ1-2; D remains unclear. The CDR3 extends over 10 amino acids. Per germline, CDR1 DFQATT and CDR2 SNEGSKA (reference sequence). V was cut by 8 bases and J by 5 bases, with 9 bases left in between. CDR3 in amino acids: CSPGRYGYTF. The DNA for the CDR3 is TGCAGTCCCGGTCGTTATGGCTACACCTTC.

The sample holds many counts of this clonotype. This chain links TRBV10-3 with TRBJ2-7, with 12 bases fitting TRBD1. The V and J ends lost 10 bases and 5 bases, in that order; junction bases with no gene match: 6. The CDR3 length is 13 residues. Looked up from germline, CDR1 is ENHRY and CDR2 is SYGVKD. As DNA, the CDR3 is TGTGCCACCAAGGGACAGGGGGCGGACGAGCAGTACTTC. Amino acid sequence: CATKGQGADEQYF.

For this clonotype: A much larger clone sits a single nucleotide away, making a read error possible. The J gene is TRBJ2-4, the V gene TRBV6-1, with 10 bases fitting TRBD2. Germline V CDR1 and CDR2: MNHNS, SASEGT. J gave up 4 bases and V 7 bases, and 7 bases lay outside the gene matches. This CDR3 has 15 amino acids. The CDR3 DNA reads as TGTGCCAGCACGCTAGCGGGGGACGCTAAAAACATTCAGTACTTC. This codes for CASTLAGDAKNIQYF.

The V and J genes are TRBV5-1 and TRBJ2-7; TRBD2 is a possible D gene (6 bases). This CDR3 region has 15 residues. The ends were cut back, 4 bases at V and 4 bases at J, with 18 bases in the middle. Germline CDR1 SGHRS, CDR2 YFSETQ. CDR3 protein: CASSPDGRELYEQYF. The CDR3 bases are TGCGCCAGCAGCCCCGACGGACGGGAGTTATACGAGCAGTACTTC.

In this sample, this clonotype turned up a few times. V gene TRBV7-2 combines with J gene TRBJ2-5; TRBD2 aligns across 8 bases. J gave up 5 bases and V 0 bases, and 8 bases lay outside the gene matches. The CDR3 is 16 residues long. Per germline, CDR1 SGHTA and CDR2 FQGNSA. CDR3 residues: CASSLAPRGGRETQYF. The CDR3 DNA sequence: TGTGCCAGCAGCTTAGCGCCCCGGGGGGGACGCGAGACCCAGTACTTC.

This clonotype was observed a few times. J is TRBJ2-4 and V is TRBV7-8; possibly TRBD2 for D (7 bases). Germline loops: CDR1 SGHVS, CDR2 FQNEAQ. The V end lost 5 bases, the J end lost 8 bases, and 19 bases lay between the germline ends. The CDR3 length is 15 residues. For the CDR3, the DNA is TGTGCCAGCAGCCGGGGGAGGGGGTTCGCGGACATTCAGTACTTC. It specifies CASSRGRGFADIQYF.

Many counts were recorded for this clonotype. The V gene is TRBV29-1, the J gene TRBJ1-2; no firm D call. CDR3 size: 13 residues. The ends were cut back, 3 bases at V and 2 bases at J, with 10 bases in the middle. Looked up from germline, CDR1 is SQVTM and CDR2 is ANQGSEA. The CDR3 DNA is TGCAGCGTTGACAAGGGCTTAAACTATGGCTACACCTTC. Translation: CSVDKGLNYGYTF. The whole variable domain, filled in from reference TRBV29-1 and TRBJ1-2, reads SAVISQKPSRDICQRGTSLTIQCQVDSQVTMMFWYRQQPGQSLTLIATANQGSEATYESGFVIDKFPISRPNLTFSTLTVSNMSPEDSSIYLCSVDKGLNYGYTFGSGTRLTVV.

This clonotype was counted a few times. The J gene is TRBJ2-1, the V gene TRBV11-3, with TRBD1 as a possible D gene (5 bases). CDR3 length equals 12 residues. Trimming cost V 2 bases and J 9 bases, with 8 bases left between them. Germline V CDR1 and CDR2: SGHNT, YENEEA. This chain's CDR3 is CASSLTGSEQFF. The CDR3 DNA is TGTGCCAGCAGCTTAACAGGCAGTGAGCAGTTCTTC.

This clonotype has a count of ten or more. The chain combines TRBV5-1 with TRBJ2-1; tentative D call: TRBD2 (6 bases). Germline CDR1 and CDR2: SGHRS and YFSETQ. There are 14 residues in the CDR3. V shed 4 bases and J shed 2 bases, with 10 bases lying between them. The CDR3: CASSEGTAYNEQFF. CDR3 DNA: TGCGCCAGCAGCGAAGGGACTGCCTACAATGAGCAGTTCTTC. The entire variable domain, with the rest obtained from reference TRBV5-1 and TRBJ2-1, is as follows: KAGVTQTPRYLIKTRGQQVTLSCSPISGHRSVSWYQQTPGQGLQFLFEYFSETQRNKGNFPGRFSGRQFSNSRSEMNVSTLELGDSALYLCASSEGTAYNEQFFGPGTRLTVL.

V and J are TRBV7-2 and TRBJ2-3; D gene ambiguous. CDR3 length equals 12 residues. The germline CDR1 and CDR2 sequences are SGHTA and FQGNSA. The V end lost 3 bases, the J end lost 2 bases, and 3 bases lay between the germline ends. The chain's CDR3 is CASSFHTDTQYF. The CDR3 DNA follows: TGTGCCAGCAGCTTTCACACAGATACGCAGTATTTT. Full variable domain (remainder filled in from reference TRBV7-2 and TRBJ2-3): GAGVSQSPSNKVTEKGKDVELRCDPISGHTALYWYRQSLGQGLEFLIYFQGNSAPDKSGLPSDRFSAERTGGSVSTLTIQRTQQEDSAVYLCASSFHTDTQYFGPGTRLTVL.

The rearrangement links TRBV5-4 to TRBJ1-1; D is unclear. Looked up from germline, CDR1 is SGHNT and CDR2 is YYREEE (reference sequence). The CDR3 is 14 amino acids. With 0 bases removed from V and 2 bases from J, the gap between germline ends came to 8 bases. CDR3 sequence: CASSLARANTEAFF. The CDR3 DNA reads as TGTGCCAGCAGCTTGGCTAGGGCCAACACTGAAGCTTTCTTT.

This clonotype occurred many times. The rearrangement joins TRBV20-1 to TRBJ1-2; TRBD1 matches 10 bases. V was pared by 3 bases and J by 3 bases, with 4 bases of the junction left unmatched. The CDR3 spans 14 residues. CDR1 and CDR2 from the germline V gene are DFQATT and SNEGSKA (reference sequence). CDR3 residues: CSARGTGDDYGYTF. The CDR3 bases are TGCAGTGCTAGGGGGACAGGGGATGACTATGGCTACACCTTC.

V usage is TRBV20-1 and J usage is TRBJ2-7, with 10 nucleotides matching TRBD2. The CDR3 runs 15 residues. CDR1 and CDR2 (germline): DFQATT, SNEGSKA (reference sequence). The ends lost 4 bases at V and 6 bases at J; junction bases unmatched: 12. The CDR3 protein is CSATGLAALPAEQYF. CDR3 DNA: TGCAGTGCTACAGGACTAGCGGCACTGCCTGCCGAGCAGTACTTC.

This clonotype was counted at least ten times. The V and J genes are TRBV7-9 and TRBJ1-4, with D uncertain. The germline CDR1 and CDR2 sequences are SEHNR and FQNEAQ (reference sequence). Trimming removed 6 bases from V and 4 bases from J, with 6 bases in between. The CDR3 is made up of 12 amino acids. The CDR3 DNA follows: TGTGCCAGCAGGCGAAGTAATGAAAAACTGTTTTTT. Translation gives CASRRSNEKLFF.

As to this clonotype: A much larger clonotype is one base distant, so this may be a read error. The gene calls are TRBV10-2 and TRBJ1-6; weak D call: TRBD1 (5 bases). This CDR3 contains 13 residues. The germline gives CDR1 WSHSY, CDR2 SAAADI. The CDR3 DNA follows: TGCGCCAGCAGGGTTGGAGGGGAATCACTCCTCCACTTT. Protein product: CASRVGGESLLHF.

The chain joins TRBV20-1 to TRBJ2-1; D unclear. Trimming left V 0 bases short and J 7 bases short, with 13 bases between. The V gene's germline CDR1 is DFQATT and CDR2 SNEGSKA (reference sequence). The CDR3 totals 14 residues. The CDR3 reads CSARDEGLTNEQFF. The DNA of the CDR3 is TGCAGTGCTAGAGATGAAGGTCTAACGAATGAGCAGTTCTTC.

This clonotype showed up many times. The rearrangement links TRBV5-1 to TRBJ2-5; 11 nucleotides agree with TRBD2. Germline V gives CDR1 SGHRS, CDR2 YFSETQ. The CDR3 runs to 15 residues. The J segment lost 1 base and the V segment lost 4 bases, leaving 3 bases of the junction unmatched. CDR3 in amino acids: CASSPSGGRQETQYF. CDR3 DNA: TGCGCCAGCAGCCCTAGCGGGGGGCGCCAAGAGACCCAGTACTTC.

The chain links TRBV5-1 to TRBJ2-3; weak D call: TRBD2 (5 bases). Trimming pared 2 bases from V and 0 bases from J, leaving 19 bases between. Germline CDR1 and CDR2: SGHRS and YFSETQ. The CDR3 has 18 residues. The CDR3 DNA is TGCGCCAGCAGCTTACACCAAAAACAGCTAGCAAGCACAGATACGCAGTATTTT. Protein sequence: CASSLHQKQLASTDTQYF.

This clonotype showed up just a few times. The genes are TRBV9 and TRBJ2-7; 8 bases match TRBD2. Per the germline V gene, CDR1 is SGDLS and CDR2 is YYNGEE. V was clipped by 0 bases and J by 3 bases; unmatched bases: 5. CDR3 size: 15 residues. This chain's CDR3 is CASSVGSGDFYEQYF. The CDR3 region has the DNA TGTGCCAGCAGCGTAGGTAGCGGGGACTTCTACGAGCAGTACTTC.

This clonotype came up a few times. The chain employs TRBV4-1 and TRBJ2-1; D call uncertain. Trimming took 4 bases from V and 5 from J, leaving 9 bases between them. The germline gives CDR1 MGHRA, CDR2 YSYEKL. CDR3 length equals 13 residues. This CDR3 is CASSLYTDNEQFF. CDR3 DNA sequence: TGCGCCAGCAGCCTTTACACAGACAATGAGCAGTTCTTC.

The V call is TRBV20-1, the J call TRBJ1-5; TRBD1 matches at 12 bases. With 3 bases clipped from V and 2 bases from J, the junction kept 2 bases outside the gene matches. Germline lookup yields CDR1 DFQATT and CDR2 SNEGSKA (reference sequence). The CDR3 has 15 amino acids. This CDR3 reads CSASGTGGRNQPQHF. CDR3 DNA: TGCAGTGCTAGTGGGACAGGGGGCCGCAATCAGCCCCAGCATTTT.

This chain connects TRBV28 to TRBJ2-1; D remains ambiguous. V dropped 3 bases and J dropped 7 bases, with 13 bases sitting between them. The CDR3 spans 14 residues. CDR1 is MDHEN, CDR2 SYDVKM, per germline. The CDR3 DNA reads TGTGCCAGCAGTTTGGTACGCGCCGGTAATGAGCAGTTCTTC. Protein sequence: CASSLVRAGNEQFF.

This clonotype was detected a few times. CDR3 coding DNA: TGTGCCAGCAGCTTATTTGGGGGGGAGACAGATACGCAGTATTTT. This sequence encodes CASSLFGGETDTQYF. V and J are TRBV7-9 and TRBJ2-3, with 7 nucleotides matching TRBD2. Per germline, CDR1 SEHNR and CDR2 FQNEAQ (reference sequence). This CDR3 contains 15 residues. J lost 3 bases, V lost 2 bases, and 5 bases had no gene match.

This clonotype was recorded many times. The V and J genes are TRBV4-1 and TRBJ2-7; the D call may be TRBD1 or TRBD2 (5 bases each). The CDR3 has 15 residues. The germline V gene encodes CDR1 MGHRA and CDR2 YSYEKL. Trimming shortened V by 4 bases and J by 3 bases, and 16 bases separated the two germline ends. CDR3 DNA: TGCGCCAGCAGCCCGGGGAAGGGGTACATCTACGAGCAGTACTTC. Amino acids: CASSPGKGYIYEQYF.

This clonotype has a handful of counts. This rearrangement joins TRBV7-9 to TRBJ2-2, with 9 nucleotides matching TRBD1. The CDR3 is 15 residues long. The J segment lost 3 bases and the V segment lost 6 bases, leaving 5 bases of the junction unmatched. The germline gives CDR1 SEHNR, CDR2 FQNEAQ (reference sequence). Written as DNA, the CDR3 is TGTGCCAGCAGTAGGACAGGGGAATACACCGGGGAGCTGTTTTTT. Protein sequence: CASSRTGEYTGELFF.

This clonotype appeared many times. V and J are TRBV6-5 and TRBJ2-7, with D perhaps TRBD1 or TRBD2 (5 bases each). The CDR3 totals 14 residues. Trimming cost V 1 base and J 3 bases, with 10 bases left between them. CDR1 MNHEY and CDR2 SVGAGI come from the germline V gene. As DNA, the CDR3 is TGTGCCAGCAGTTACTACGGGGCGGACTACGAGCAGTACTTC. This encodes CASSYYGADYEQYF.

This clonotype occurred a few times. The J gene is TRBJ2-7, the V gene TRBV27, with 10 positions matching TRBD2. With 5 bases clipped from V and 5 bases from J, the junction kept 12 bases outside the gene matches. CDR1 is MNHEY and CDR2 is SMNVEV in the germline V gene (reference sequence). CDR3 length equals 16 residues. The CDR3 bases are TGTGCCAGCAGTCCGCTAGCGGGAGCATCCCTGGACGAGCAGTACTTC. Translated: CASSPLAGASLDEQYF.

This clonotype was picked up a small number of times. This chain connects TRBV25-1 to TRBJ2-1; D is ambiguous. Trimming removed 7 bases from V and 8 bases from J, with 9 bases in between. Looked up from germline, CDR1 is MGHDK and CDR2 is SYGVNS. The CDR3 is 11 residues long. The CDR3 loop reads CASTKGHEQFF. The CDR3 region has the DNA TGTGCCAGCACTAAAGGGCATGAGCAGTTCTTC.

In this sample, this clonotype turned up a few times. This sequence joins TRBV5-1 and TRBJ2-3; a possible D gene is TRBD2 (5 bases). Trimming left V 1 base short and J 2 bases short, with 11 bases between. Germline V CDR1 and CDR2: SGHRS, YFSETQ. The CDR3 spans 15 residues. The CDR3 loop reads CASSLPGSNTDTQYF. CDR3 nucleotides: TGCGCCAGCAGCTTGCCGGGGTCAAACACAGATACGCAGTATTTT. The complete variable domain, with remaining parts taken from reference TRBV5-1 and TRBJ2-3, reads KAGVTQTPRYLIKTRGQQVTLSCSPISGHRSVSWYQQTPGQGLQFLFEYFSETQRNKGNFPGRFSGRQFSNSRSEMNVSTLELGDSALYLCASSLPGSNTDTQYFGPGTRLTVL.